The 9 T cell receptor beta chains below were found in one sample sequenced in a study of blood T cells in healthy people across ages. Alongside a J-beta primer mix, a sample-barcoded 5' primer served in a second PCR lasting roughly 6 to 11 cycles. TCRdb processed the 5' RACE reads anew with MiXCR; each CDR3 protein has one entry. This sample carries about 2 million distinct CDR3 sequences, roughly 50% of them seen once, and the ten largest clones take roughly 2%. Sequencing input: blood. The receptors here all came from a woman in her 40s in good health.

This clonotype was found many times. The V and J genes are TRBV12-3 or TRBV12-4 and TRBJ2-7; the D is unclear. The CDR3 covers 12 residues. Trimming pared 4 bases from V and 2 bases from J, leaving 6 bases between. CDR3 residues: CASSSTTYEQYF. The CDR3 nucleotides are TGTGCCAGCAGTTCAACGACCTACGAGCAGTACTTC.

The rearrangement joins TRBV20-1 to TRBJ2-2; D is uncertain. This CDR3 has 13 residues. The germline gives CDR1 DFQATT, CDR2 SNEGSKA (reference sequence). The V and J ends lost 6 bases and 1 base respectively, with 9 bases between them. The CDR3 nucleotides read TGCAGTGCCAACTCCCTGAACACCGGGGAGCTGTTTTTT. This codes for CSANSLNTGELFF.

The V and J genes are TRBV7-9 and TRBJ2-3; D may be TRBD1 or TRBD2 (6 bases each). This CDR3 spans 15 amino acids. CDR1 and CDR2 from the germline V gene are SEHNR and FQNEAQ (reference sequence). Trimming took off 6 bases at V and 1 base at J, with 14 bases between the two ends. This chain's CDR3 is CASSRGGRGTDTQYF. The CDR3 nucleotides read TGTGCCAGCAGTAGAGGGGGGCGCGGCACAGATACGCAGTATTTT.

This clonotype was recorded once. The CDR3 DNA is TGTGCCACCAGTGACCCTAAGGACAGGGACAAACAGATTGAGCAGTTCTTC. This translates into CATSDPKDRDKQIEQFF. The chain employs TRBV24-1 and TRBJ2-1, with 8 bases that match TRBD1. The CDR3 loop spans 17 amino acids. Trimming cost V 4 bases and J 9 bases; bases outside gene matches: 16. Germline V lookup: CDR1 KGHDR, CDR2 SFDVKD.

V gene TRBV12-3 or TRBV12-4 combines with J gene TRBJ1-2, with D perhaps matching TRBD1 (6 bases). The CDR3 is made up of 14 amino acids. The V and J ends lost 3 bases and 8 bases respectively, with 16 bases between them. The CDR3 bases are TGTGCCAGCAGTTTTGGCACACAGGGTTACGGCTACACCTTC. Encoded protein: CASSFGTQGYGYTF.

This chain connects TRBV6-4 to TRBJ2-1; no definite D call. V was cut by 7 bases and J by 8 bases, with 9 bases left in between. Per germline, CDR1 MRHNA and CDR2 SNTAGT. CDR3 size: 11 residues. CDR3 loop: CASTSGDEQFF. The CDR3 DNA follows: TGTGCCAGCACGTCTGGAGATGAGCAGTTCTTC.

The CDR3: CASRQHNSPLHF. The CDR3 DNA follows: TGTGCCAGTCGGCAGCATAATTCACCCCTCCACTTT. The chain combines TRBV12-3 or TRBV12-4 with TRBJ1-6; the D is unclear. The CDR3 has 12 residues. The V end lost 9 bases, the J end lost 5 bases, and 8 bases lay between the germline ends.

This clonotype was found a few times. This chain uses TRBV29-1 with TRBJ2-7, with TRBD1 matching over 7 bases. Germline assignment: CDR1 SQVTM and CDR2 ANQGSEA. The CDR3 runs to 14 residues. After removal of 6 bases from V and 2 bases from J, the junction contained 10 bases not matched to a gene. CDR3 sequence (DNA): TGCAGCGTAATAGACAGGGTAATCCCCTACGAGCAGTACTTC. Translating it yields CSVIDRVIPYEQYF.

The sample holds a few counts of this clonotype. The V and J genes are TRBV3-1 and TRBJ2-3; D not certain. Germline assignment: CDR1 LGHDT and CDR2 YNNKEL (reference sequence). The CDR3 has 12 residues. Trimming pared 5 bases from V and 6 bases from J, leaving 9 bases between. The CDR3 spells CASSVSRDTQYF. CDR3 DNA: TGTGCCAGCAGCGTCTCCCGGGATACGCAGTATTTT.